This T cell receptor (beta chain) was identified in a study of shared clonotypes between healthy human individuals. The overall study: Donors consisted of two women and a few men between 18 and 49.

With respect to this clone: What it binds is unknown.

General observations from the study: Non-shared clonotypes had lower generation probabilities than clonotypes shared by all four sorted-subset donors.

CD45RO-negative, CCR7-positively selected cells formed the naive CD8 fraction, excluding terminally differentiated effector memory CD45RA+ cells. Genomic DNA per cell subset filled all wells of several immunoSEQ plates. Only in-frame clones appear in the TCRdb table, and some are missing; sequencing was by immunoSEQ multiplex PCR. The sample consists of over 800,000 clones, 85% to 95% of them appearing once. Between the trimmed V and J ends, which lost 11 bases and 6 bases, there was a span of 11 bases. Germline V lookup: CDR1 MNHNS, CDR2 SASEGT. This CDR3 has 10 residues. The receptor comes from a man aged 30 to 39 in good health. The sequenced material came from naive CD8+ T cells sorted from blood. The chain couples TRBV6-1 to TRBJ2-7; D call uncertain. The CDR3 protein is CAADAREQYF. The CDR3 nucleotides read TGTGCCGCGGATGCCCGCGAGCAGTACTTC.